This is a list of T cell receptor beta chains from one sample in a study of OX40 agonist ivuxolimab in advanced cancers. TCRdb's copy holds only in-frame clones and misses some; the assay was immunoSEQ multiplex PCR. Of 45,000 to 55,000 clones in the sample, around 84% are singletons; the top ten hold about 1.5%. Sequencing used CD4+ or CD8+ T cells sorted from blood, obtained in a trial of the OX40 agonist ivuxolimab. The origin of the receptors is an adult with an advanced solid tumor such as melanoma, head and neck, liver or kidney cancer. CDR3s include the opening cysteine and the closing phenylalanine or tryptophan. The order of the fields is V gene, clone size, J gene, D gene, CDR3 length, CDR3 DNA, CDR3 protein. The D gene is left open where the match is weak. The listing skips clone size in some rows; elsewhere it reads once, few, many or a size class.

v_gene: TRBV5-1; abundance: .; j_gene: TRBJ2-1; d_gene: TRBD2; len: 14; CDR3nt: TGCGCCAGCAGCCTAAGGACTAGCGGGCCCGAGCAGTTCTTC; CDR3aa: CASSLRTSGPEQFF
v_gene: TRBV7-9; abundance: .; j_gene: TRBJ2-7; d_gene: .; len: 15; CDR3nt: TGTGCCAGCAGCGCCGGGGCTAGCCACGGCTACGAGCAGTACTTC; CDR3aa: CASSAGASHGYEQYF
v_gene: TRBV9; abundance: .; j_gene: TRBJ1-2; d_gene: .; len: 15; CDR3nt: TGTGCCAGCAGCGTAGGGGGCAGGGACGGCGTTGGCTACACCTTC; CDR3aa: CASSVGGRDGVGYTF
v_gene: TRBV13; abundance: .; j_gene: TRBJ2-7; d_gene: .; len: 16; CDR3nt: TGTGCCAGCAGCTTAGCCCCGGACGGTCTAGGGTACGAGCAGTACTTC; CDR3aa: CASSLAPDGLGYEQYF
v_gene: TRBV7-8; abundance: .; j_gene: TRBJ1-5; d_gene: .; len: 17; CDR3nt: TGTGCCAGCAACGAGGGGCAGGCCGATTATAGCAATCAGCCCCAGCATTTT; CDR3aa: CASNEGQADYSNQPQHF
v_gene: TRBV11-2; abundance: few; j_gene: TRBJ2-2; d_gene: .; len: 14; CDR3nt: TGTGCCAGCAGCCAGAATTCCGGGGCCGGGGAGCTGTTTTTT; CDR3aa: CASSQNSGAGELFF
v_gene: TRBV29-1; abundance: .; j_gene: TRBJ2-4; d_gene: .; len: 13; CDR3nt: TGCAGCGTTAAGGAGGGGGCGCGAGACATTCAGTACTTC; CDR3aa: CSVKEGARDIQYF
v_gene: TRBV19; abundance: .; j_gene: TRBJ2-1; d_gene: TRBD2; len: 17; CDR3nt: TGTGCCAGTAGTCCCCAAGTCGGGACTACCTCCTACAATGAGCAGTTCTTC; CDR3aa: CASSPQVGTTSYNEQFF
v_gene: TRBV28; abundance: .; j_gene: TRBJ1-5; d_gene: TRBD1; len: 15; CDR3nt: TGTGCCAGCAGTTTGCAAACAGGGGCAAGCCAGCCCCAGCATTTT; CDR3aa: CASSLQTGASQPQHF
v_gene: TRBV7-9; abundance: .; j_gene: TRBJ1-3; d_gene: .; len: 17; CDR3nt: TGTGCCAGCAGCCTTTCGGGACGGGGTCTCGCTGGAAACACCATATATTTT; CDR3aa: CASSLSGRGLAGNTIYF
v_gene: TRBV7-2; abundance: .; j_gene: TRBJ1-5; d_gene: .; len: 15; CDR3nt: TGTGCCAGCAGTCTTAGTGGTGGAACAAATCAGCCCCAGCATTTT; CDR3aa: CASSLSGGTNQPQHF
v_gene: TRBV7-6; abundance: .; j_gene: TRBJ2-7; d_gene: .; len: 13; CDR3nt: TGTGCCAGCAGCTTAGTTTTAGGTGGGGAGCAGTACTTC; CDR3aa: CASSLVLGGEQYF
v_gene: TRBV27; abundance: .; j_gene: TRBJ2-4; d_gene: .; len: 15; CDR3nt: TGTGCCAGTAGTCCGACAGGATTAGCCAAAAACATTCAGTACTTC; CDR3aa: CASSPTGLAKNIQYF
v_gene: TRBV25-1; abundance: .; j_gene: TRBJ2-5; d_gene: TRBD2; len: 16; CDR3nt: TGTGCCAGCAGTGAAACTAGCGGGAGGGGGTGGGAGACCCAGTACTTC; CDR3aa: CASSETSGRGWETQYF
v_gene: TRBV7-7; abundance: .; j_gene: TRBJ2-3; d_gene: .; len: 15; CDR3nt: TGTGCCAGCAGCCCGGATGGCGTACTCACAGATACGCAGTATTTT; CDR3aa: CASSPDGVLTDTQYF
v_gene: TRBV18; abundance: .; j_gene: TRBJ2-7; d_gene: .; len: 14; CDR3nt: TGTGCCAGCTCACTAGGGGACATAACCTACGAGCAGTACTTC; CDR3aa: CASSLGDITYEQYF
v_gene: TRBV6-6; abundance: .; j_gene: TRBJ2-7; d_gene: TRBD2; len: 14; CDR3nt: TGTGCCAGCAGTTACTATGGGACTAGTTCCGAGCAGTACTTC; CDR3aa: CASSYYGTSSEQYF
v_gene: TRBV30; abundance: .; j_gene: TRBJ1-3; d_gene: TRBD1; len: 14; CDR3nt: TGTGCCTGGAGTAGGGGACAGGGATTATACACCATATATTTT; CDR3aa: CAWSRGQGLYTIYF
v_gene: TRBV11-2; abundance: .; j_gene: TRBJ1-1; d_gene: .; len: 13; CDR3nt: TGTGCCAGCAGTCAACAGGGGAACACTGAAGCTTTCTTT; CDR3aa: CASSQQGNTEAFF
v_gene: TRBV5-6; abundance: once; j_gene: TRBJ2-7; d_gene: .; len: 12; CDR3nt: TGTGCCAGCAGCTTGTGGGGTTACGAGCAGTACTTC; CDR3aa: CASSLWGYEQYF
v_gene: TRBV7-2; abundance: .; j_gene: TRBJ1-3; d_gene: .; len: 16; CDR3nt: TGTGCCAGCAGCCCGTGGACGGATTACTCTGGAAACACCATATATTTT; CDR3aa: CASSPWTDYSGNTIYF
v_gene: TRBV9; abundance: .; j_gene: TRBJ1-5; d_gene: .; len: 14; CDR3nt: TGTGCCAGCAGCCCCACCCGGGAAAATCAGCCCCAGCATTTT; CDR3aa: CASSPTRENQPQHF
v_gene: TRBV14; abundance: .; j_gene: TRBJ2-3; d_gene: TRBD1; len: 14; CDR3nt: TGTGCCAGCAGGAGACAGGGGGCAGGAGATACGCAGTATTTT; CDR3aa: CASRRQGAGDTQYF
v_gene: TRBV11-3; abundance: .; j_gene: TRBJ2-1; d_gene: TRBD2; len: 14; CDR3nt: TGTGCCAGCAGCTCGCGGGCGGGAGCGAGTGAGCAGTTCTTC; CDR3aa: CASSSRAGASEQFF
v_gene: TRBV28; abundance: .; j_gene: TRBJ2-3; d_gene: .; len: 17; CDR3nt: TGTGCCAGCAGTTCACTCGAACCGGGACACCTCACAGATACGCAGTATTTT; CDR3aa: CASSSLEPGHLTDTQYF
v_gene: TRBV7-2; abundance: few; j_gene: TRBJ2-7; d_gene: .; len: 14; CDR3nt: TGTGCCAGCAGCTTACTGCCCCAAGGCTACGAGCAGTACTTC; CDR3aa: CASSLLPQGYEQYF
v_gene: TRBV19; abundance: .; j_gene: TRBJ2-3; d_gene: TRBD2; len: 13; CDR3nt: TGTGCCAGTAGTATAGCGGGAGGCGATACGCAGTATTTT; CDR3aa: CASSIAGGDTQYF
v_gene: TRBV29-1; abundance: .; j_gene: TRBJ1-4; d_gene: .; len: 14; CDR3nt: TGCAGCCCGGGGGGGGGCAGGGTCTGTGAAAAACTGTTTTTT; CDR3aa: CSPGGGRVCEKLFF
v_gene: TRBV5-1; abundance: .; j_gene: TRBJ2-3; d_gene: .; len: 15; CDR3nt: TGCGCCAGCAGCTGGAGCGGGACAGGCACAGATACGCAGTATTTT; CDR3aa: CASSWSGTGTDTQYF
v_gene: TRBV15; abundance: once; j_gene: TRBJ1-5; d_gene: .; len: 17; CDR3nt: TGTGCCACCGTCGAAGGTCTACAACCCTATAGCAATCAGCCCCAGCATTTT; CDR3aa: CATVEGLQPYSNQPQHF
v_gene: TRBV7-2; abundance: .; j_gene: TRBJ2-5; d_gene: .; len: 14; CDR3nt: TGTGCCAGCAGCTTAAGCGCCAGGGAAGAGACCCAGTACTTC; CDR3aa: CASSLSAREETQYF
v_gene: TRBV6-6; abundance: .; j_gene: TRBJ2-7; d_gene: TRBD1; len: 15; CDR3nt: TGTGCCAGCAGTTACCCGGGACAGGGGTCCTACGAGCAGTACTTC; CDR3aa: CASSYPGQGSYEQYF
v_gene: TRBV5-4; abundance: few; j_gene: TRBJ1-1; d_gene: .; len: 13; CDR3nt: TGTGCCAGCAGCTTGGGAGGGCGGGCTGAAGCTTTCTTT; CDR3aa: CASSLGGRAEAFF
v_gene: TRBV5-1; abundance: .; j_gene: TRBJ2-5; d_gene: TRBD1; len: 15; CDR3nt: TGCGCCAGCAGCTTGGATGGGACAGTACAAGAGACCCAGTACTTC; CDR3aa: CASSLDGTVQETQYF
v_gene: TRBV6-5; abundance: .; j_gene: TRBJ1-2; d_gene: .; len: 14; CDR3nt: TGTGCCAGCAGTTACGGGCCTTTTAACTATGGCTACACCTTC; CDR3aa: CASSYGPFNYGYTF
v_gene: TRBV7-2; abundance: few; j_gene: TRBJ2-2; d_gene: TRBD1; len: 16; CDR3nt: TGTGCCAGCAGCTTACGGACAGGGCCGAACACCGGGGAGCTGTTTTTT; CDR3aa: CASSLRTGPNTGELFF
v_gene: TRBV19; abundance: .; j_gene: TRBJ2-1; d_gene: .; len: 16; CDR3nt: TGTGCCAGTAGCCCAATCCCGGAGAGGGCCATCAATGAGCAGTTCTTC; CDR3aa: CASSPIPERAINEQFF
v_gene: TRBV10-2; abundance: .; j_gene: TRBJ1-2; d_gene: .; len: 13; CDR3nt: TGCGCCAGCAGTGAGTCATCAGGTGGTGGCTACACCTTC; CDR3aa: CASSESSGGGYTF
v_gene: TRBV7-9; abundance: few; j_gene: TRBJ1-2; d_gene: .; len: 13; CDR3nt: TGTGCCAGCAGCTTAGGGGGCGCATCAGGCTACACCTTC; CDR3aa: CASSLGGASGYTF
v_gene: TRBV2; abundance: once; j_gene: TRBJ2-5; d_gene: TRBD1; len: 15; CDR3nt: TGTGCCAGCACCCGGGACAGGGGGCAGGGGGAGACCCAGTACTTC; CDR3aa: CASTRDRGQGETQYF
v_gene: TRBV7-2; abundance: .; j_gene: TRBJ1-1; d_gene: .; len: 14; CDR3nt: TGTGCCAGCAGCTTACAGGGAGTTCAGACTGAAGCTTTCTTT; CDR3aa: CASSLQGVQTEAFF
v_gene: TRBV13; abundance: .; j_gene: TRBJ2-2; d_gene: .; len: 14; CDR3nt: TGTGCCAGCAGCCCAAACCGGGGGACCGGGGAGCTGTTTTTT; CDR3aa: CASSPNRGTGELFF
v_gene: TRBV19; abundance: .; j_gene: TRBJ2-3; d_gene: .; len: 14; CDR3nt: TGTGCCAGTAGTGTCGGGGGAATGACAGATACGCAGTATTTT; CDR3aa: CASSVGGMTDTQYF
v_gene: TRBV6-1; abundance: .; j_gene: TRBJ2-7; d_gene: .; len: 13; CDR3nt: TGTGCCAGCAGTGGTGGGATCCCTAAGGAGCAGTACTTC; CDR3aa: CASSGGIPKEQYF
v_gene: TRBV7-2; abundance: .; j_gene: TRBJ1-2; d_gene: .; len: 13; CDR3nt: TGTGCCAGCAGCGCACAGGGTCGAGGGGGCTACACCTTC; CDR3aa: CASSAQGRGGYTF
v_gene: TRBV30; abundance: .; j_gene: TRBJ1-5; d_gene: .; len: 12; CDR3nt: TGTGCCTGGAGTGTACCGATGGAGCCCCAGCATTTT; CDR3aa: CAWSVPMEPQHF
v_gene: TRBV4-3; abundance: .; j_gene: TRBJ1-4; d_gene: TRBD1; len: 15; CDR3nt: TGCGCCAGCAGCCACAATATAGGGGGCAATGAAAAACTGTTTTTT; CDR3aa: CASSHNIGGNEKLFF
v_gene: TRBV7-2; abundance: .; j_gene: TRBJ2-7; d_gene: TRBD2; len: 16; CDR3nt: TGTGCCAGCAGCTTAGCAGGGGCGGGAGGATCCTACGAGCAGTACTTC; CDR3aa: CASSLAGAGGSYEQYF
v_gene: TRBV29-1; abundance: few; j_gene: TRBJ2-3; d_gene: .; len: 13; CDR3nt: TGCAGCGTTGCCGACAGAACCACAGATACGCAGTATTTT; CDR3aa: CSVADRTTDTQYF
v_gene: TRBV6-6; abundance: .; j_gene: TRBJ2-7; d_gene: TRBD2; len: 14; CDR3nt: TGTGCCAGCAGTGCCTCTAGCGGGAGGGGTGAAATGAGTTTC; CDR3aa: CASSASSGRGEMSF
v_gene: TRBV11-2; abundance: .; j_gene: TRBJ2-1; d_gene: TRBD2; len: 18; CDR3nt: TGTGCCAGCAGCTTAGGACTAGCGTCGCCCGTATCCTACAATGAGCAGTTCTTC; CDR3aa: CASSLGLASPVSYNEQFF
v_gene: TRBV19; abundance: few; j_gene: TRBJ2-2; d_gene: TRBD1; len: 17; CDR3nt: TGTGCCACCCGACCTGGACAGGGAGGCCTAAACACCGGGGAGCTGTTTTTT; CDR3aa: CATRPGQGGLNTGELFF
v_gene: TRBV28; abundance: few; j_gene: TRBJ2-2; d_gene: TRBD2; len: 16; CDR3nt: TGTGCCAGCAGTTTGTTGGGGAGCGGGAGGACCGGGGAGCTGTTTTTT; CDR3aa: CASSLLGSGRTGELFF
v_gene: TRBV7-3; abundance: .; j_gene: TRBJ2-1; d_gene: TRBD2; len: 17; CDR3nt: TGTGCCAGCTCGACTAGCGCGGCTGGGAGCTCCTACAATGAGCAGTTCTTC; CDR3aa: CASSTSAAGSSYNEQFF